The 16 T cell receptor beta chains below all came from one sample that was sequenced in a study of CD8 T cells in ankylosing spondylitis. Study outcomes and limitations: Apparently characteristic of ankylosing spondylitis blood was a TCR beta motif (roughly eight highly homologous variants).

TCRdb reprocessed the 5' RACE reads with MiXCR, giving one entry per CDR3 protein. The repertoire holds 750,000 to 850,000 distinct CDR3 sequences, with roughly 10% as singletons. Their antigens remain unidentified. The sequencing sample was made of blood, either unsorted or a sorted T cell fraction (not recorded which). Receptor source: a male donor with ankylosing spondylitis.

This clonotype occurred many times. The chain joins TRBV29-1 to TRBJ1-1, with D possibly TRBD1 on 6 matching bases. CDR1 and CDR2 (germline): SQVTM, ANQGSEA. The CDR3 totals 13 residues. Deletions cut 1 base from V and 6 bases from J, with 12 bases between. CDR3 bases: TGCAGCGTTGAAGTGCACAGGGAGGCTGAAGCTTTCTTT. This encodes CSVEVHREAEAFF.

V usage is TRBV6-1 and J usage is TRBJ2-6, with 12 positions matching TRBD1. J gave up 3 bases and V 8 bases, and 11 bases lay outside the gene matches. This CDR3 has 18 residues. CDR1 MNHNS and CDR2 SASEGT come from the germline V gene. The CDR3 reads CASEPKGTGGFGANVLTF. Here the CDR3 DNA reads TGTGCCAGCGAGCCCAAAGGGACAGGGGGCTTTGGGGCCAACGTCCTGACTTTC.

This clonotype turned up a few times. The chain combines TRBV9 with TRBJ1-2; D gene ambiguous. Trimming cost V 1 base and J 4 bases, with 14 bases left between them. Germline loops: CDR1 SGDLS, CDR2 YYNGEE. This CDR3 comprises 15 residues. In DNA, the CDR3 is TGTGCCAGCAGCGTAATGTCGGAACAGAGCTATGGCTACACCTTC. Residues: CASSVMSEQSYGYTF.

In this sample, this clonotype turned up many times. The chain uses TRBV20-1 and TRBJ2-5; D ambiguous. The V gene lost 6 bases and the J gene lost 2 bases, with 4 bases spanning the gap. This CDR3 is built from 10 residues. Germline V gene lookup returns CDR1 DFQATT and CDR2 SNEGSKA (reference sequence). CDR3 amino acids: CSALQETQYF. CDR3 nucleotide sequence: TGCAGTGCACTTCAAGAGACCCAGTACTTC.

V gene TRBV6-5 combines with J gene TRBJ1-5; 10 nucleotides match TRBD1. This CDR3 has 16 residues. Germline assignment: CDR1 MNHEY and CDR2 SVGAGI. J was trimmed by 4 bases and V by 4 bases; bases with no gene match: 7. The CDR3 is CASSWVGTGVNQPQHF. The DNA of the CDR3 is TGTGCCAGCAGTTGGGTCGGGACAGGGGTTAATCAGCCCCAGCATTTT.

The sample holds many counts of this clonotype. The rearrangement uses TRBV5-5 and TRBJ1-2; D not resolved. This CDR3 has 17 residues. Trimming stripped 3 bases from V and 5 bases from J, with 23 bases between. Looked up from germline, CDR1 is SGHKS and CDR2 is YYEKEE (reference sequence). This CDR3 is CASSYSPGLTIGYGYTF. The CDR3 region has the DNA TGTGCCAGCAGCTATTCTCCGGGCCTAACAATCGGGTATGGCTACACCTTC.

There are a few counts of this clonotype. CDR3 region: CASSRGTGPSLYEQYF. In DNA form, the CDR3 reads TGTGCCAGCTCAAGGGGGACAGGGCCCTCTCTCTACGAGCAGTACTTC. This chain links TRBV18 with TRBJ2-7; 9 bases fit TRBD1. Unmatched junction bases numbered 11, after V lost 5 bases and J lost 3 bases. This CDR3 has 16 amino acids. Germline values: CDR1 KGHSH, CDR2 LQKENI.

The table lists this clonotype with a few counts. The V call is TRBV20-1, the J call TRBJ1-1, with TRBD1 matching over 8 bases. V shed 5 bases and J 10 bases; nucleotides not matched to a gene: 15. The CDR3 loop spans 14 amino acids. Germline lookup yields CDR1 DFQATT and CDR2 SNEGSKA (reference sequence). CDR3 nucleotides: TGCAGTGCTGATAGATGGGCAGGGGGCTTTTTAGCTTTCTTT. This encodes CSADRWAGGFLAFF.

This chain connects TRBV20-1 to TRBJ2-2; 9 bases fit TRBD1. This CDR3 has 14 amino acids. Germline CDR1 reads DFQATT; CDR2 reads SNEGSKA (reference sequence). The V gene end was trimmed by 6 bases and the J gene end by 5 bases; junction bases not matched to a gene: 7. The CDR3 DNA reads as TGCAGTGCCCGGGACAGGGCAGGTACCGGGGAGCTGTTTTTT. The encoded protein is CSARDRAGTGELFF.

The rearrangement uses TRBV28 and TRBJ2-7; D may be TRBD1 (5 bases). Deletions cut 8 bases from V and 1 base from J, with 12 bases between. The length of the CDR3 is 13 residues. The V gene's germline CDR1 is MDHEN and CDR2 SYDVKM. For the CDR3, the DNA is TGTGCCAGCGCCCGGACACCTTCCTACGAGCAGTACTTC. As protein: CASARTPSYEQYF.

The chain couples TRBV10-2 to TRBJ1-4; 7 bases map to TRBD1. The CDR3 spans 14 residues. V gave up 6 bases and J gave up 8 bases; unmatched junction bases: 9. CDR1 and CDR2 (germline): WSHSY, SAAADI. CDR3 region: CASRPTGIPEKLFF. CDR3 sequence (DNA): TGCGCCAGCAGGCCGACAGGGATTCCAGAAAAACTGTTTTTT.

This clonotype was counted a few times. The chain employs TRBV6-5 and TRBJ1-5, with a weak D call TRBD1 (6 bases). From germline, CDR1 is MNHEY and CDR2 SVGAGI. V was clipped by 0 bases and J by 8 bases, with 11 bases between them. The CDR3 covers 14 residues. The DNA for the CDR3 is TGTGCCAGCAGTTACTCAAGGGGGGGGGAGCCCCAGCATTTT. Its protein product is CASSYSRGGEPQHF.

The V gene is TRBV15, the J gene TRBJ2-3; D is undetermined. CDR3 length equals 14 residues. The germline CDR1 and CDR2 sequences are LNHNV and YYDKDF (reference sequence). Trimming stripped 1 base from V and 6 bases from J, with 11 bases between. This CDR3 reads CATSRVRLLDTQYF. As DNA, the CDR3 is TGTGCCACCAGCAGAGTTCGGTTACTCGATACGCAGTATTTT.

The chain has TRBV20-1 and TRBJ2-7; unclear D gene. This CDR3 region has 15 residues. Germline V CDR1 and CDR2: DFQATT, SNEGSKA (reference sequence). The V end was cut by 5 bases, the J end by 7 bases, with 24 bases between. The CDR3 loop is CSAGRGIHYSEEQYF. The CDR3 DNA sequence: TGCAGTGCTGGCCGTGGCATCCACTACTCGGAGGAGCAGTACTTC.

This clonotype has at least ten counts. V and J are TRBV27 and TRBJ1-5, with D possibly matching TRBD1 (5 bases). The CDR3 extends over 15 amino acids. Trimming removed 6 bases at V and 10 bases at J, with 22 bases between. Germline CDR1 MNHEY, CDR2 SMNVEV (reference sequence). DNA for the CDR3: TGTGCCAGCAGATCTACTGGGACCGCGGTCTTACCCCAGCATTTT. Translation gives CASRSTGTAVLPQHF.

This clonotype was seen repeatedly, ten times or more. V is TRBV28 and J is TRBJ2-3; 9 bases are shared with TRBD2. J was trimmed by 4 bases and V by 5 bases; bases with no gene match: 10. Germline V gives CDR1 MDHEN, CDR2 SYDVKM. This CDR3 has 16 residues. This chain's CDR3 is CASSPGTSTGADTQYF. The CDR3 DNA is TGTGCCAGCAGTCCCGGGACTAGCACGGGGGCAGATACGCAGTATTTT.